Listed below are T cell receptor beta chains from one sample, sequenced in a study of blood T cell repertoires in COVID-19. Assay: immunoSEQ multiplex PCR; the TCRdb copy retains only in-frame clones and omits some. The table shows some 390,000 clones, with roughly 86% occurring only once. The material sequenced was peripheral blood. These receptors came from a human donor in a cohort sampled during active COVID-19. Each CDR3 is given with its conserved first and last residue. Each record gives: V gene, CDR3 length, CDR3 protein.

v_call: TRBV6-1
cdr3_length: 17
cdr3_aa: CASSEALGTGGLDTQYF

v_call: TRBV7-7
cdr3_length: 15
cdr3_aa: CASSLLAGGPETQYF

v_call: TRBV5-3
cdr3_length: 19
cdr3_aa: CARSLVETGEVSENSPLHF

v_call: TRBV9
cdr3_length: 16
cdr3_aa: CASSTPGTSGTDTQYF

v_call: TRBV5-5
cdr3_length: 15
cdr3_aa: CASSLDRGGGNEQFF

v_call: TRBV5-1
cdr3_length: 18
cdr3_aa: CASSPALRAMGSGNTIYF

v_call: TRBV18
cdr3_length: 15
cdr3_aa: CASRSGTGSNQPQHF

v_call: TRBV2
cdr3_length: 14
cdr3_aa: CASTGQASNYGYTF

v_call: TRBV28
cdr3_length: 14
cdr3_aa: CASTFGVRNSPLHF

v_call: TRBV5-5
cdr3_length: 15
cdr3_aa: CASSLGTSGYYEQYF

v_call: TRBV27
cdr3_length: 16
cdr3_aa: CASSPSGGEAAYGYTF

v_call: TRBV24-1
cdr3_length: 19
cdr3_aa: CATSDSQPTSRWFSDTQYF

v_call: TRBV5-1
cdr3_length: 13
cdr3_aa: CASSLVQGNEQYF

v_call: TRBV4-2
cdr3_length: 17
cdr3_aa: CASSQRSSGSVWDTQYF

v_call: TRBV11-2
cdr3_length: 14
cdr3_aa: CASSHGTSGYEQYF

v_call: TRBV15
cdr3_length: 17
cdr3_aa: CATSSPEGSSPTDTQYF

v_call: TRBV15
cdr3_length: 12
cdr3_aa: CATSGQDTEAFF

v_call: TRBV28
cdr3_length: 17
cdr3_aa: CASSPLTIAGDVDTQYF

v_call: TRBV21-1
cdr3_length: 13
cdr3_aa: CASSTNRGDEQYF

v_call: TRBV4-1
cdr3_length: 17
cdr3_aa: CASTPVPRGLGLEKLFF

v_call: TRBV7-9
cdr3_length: 15
cdr3_aa: CASSLVRRTNPEAFF

v_call: TRBV7-8
cdr3_length: 14
cdr3_aa: CASSFTTGHDEQFF

v_call: TRBV7-3
cdr3_length: 13
cdr3_aa: CASSLAPGDEQYF

v_call: TRBV5-1
cdr3_length: 16
cdr3_aa: CASSLEGTSNTGELFF

v_call: TRBV7-2
cdr3_length: 17
cdr3_aa: CASSLARDSGGVNEQFF

v_call: TRBV9
cdr3_length: 16
cdr3_aa: CASSVESGGEGYGYTF

v_call: TRBV5-6
cdr3_length: 15
cdr3_aa: CASSLATGPSYGYTF

v_call: TRBV5-4
cdr3_length: 16
cdr3_aa: CASTTTLDSFNYGYTF

v_call: TRBV6-6
cdr3_length: 16
cdr3_aa: CASSSPTSADPNEQFF